The clone carrying this T cell receptor beta chain was observed a few times. Clones were sequenced by immunoSEQ multiplex PCR, and TCRdb holds only the in-frame ones, with some missing. This sample carries around 130,000 clones, 70% to 90% of them seen once, and the ten largest clones take approximately 2.3%. The source of the sample is a study of blood T cell repertoires in COVID-19. The CDR3 loop spans 14 amino acids. V was shortened by 5 bases and J by 0 bases, with 11 bases between the two germline ends. Germline loops: CDR1 MRHNA, CDR2 SNTAGT. This TCR was recovered from a man between 65 and 80 years old with active COVID-19. The genes are TRBV6-4 and TRBJ2-7; weak D call: TRBD2 (5 bases). The specimen sequenced was peripheral blood. The CDR3 reads CASSREAGSYEQYF. CDR3 sequence (DNA): TGTGCCAGCAGTAGAGAGGCGGGCTCCTACGAGCAGTACTTC.